Sequencing of this T cell receptor (beta chain) was carried out in a study of cytomegalovirus exposure and HLA in healthy donors. Study-level findings and limits: Reports described diagnosis of cytomegalovirus status by the classifier as highly specific and sensitive. Reports indicate that TCR beta sequences accurately predicted the HLA-A and HLA-B alleles of most subjects.

The ends lost 6 bases at V and 6 bases at J; junction bases unmatched: 2. This CDR3 comprises 12 residues. Germline V gene sequence: CDR1 SGHAT, CDR2 FQNNGV. 60 Vbeta and 13 Jbeta primers were used in PCR. The method was immunoSEQ multiplex PCR; TCRdb's version includes in-frame clones alone and lacks a portion of them. Here the sample spans 200,000 to 250,000 clones, approximately 85% being singletons. Healthy bone marrow donors supplied every sample. This clone showed up just once. The antigen is not known. The origin of this receptor is a girl aged 2 to 10 in good health and CMV-seronegative. The sequenced sample consisted of PBMCs. The rearrangement links TRBV11-2 to TRBJ1-2; 9 bases line up with TRBD1. The DNA for the CDR3 is TGTGCCAGCAGACAGGGGGCCAATGGCTACACCTTC. Its protein product is CASRQGANGYTF.